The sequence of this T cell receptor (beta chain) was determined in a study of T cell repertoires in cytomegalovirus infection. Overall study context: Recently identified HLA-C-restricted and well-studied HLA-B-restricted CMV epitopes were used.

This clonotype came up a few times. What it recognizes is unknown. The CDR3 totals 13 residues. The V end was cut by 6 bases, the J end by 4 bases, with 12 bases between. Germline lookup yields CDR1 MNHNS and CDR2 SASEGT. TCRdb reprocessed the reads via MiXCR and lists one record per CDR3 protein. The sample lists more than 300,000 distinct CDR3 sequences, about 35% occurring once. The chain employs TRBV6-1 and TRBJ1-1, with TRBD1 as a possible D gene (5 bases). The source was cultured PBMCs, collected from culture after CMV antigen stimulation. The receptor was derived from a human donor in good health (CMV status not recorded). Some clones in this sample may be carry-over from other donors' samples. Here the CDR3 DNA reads TGTGCCAGCAGCCCATCGGGGGGCACTGAAGCTTTCTTT. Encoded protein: CASSPSGGTEAFF.